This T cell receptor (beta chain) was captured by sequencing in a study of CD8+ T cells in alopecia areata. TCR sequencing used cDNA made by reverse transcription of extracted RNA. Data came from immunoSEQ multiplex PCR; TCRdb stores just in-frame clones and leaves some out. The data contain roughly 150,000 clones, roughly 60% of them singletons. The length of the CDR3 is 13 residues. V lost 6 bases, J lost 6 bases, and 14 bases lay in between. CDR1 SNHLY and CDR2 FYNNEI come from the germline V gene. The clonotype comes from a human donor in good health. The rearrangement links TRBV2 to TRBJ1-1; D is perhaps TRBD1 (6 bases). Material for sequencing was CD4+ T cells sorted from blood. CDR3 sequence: CASSQQGWAEAFF. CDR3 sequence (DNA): TGTGCCAGCAGCCAACAGGGTTGGGCTGAAGCTTTCTTT.